This T cell receptor beta chain was profiled in a study of blood T cell repertoires in COVID-19. The wider study: Italy, Spain and the United States were the sources of the convalescent and acute COVID-19 samples. From T cells, B-cell-depleted T cells, or PBMCs came the material, which was cDNA or gDNA.

This clone came up a few times. This table comes from immunoSEQ multiplex PCR, and its TCRdb copy is limited to in-frame clones, with some not included. The sample consists of about 240,000 clones, about 82% of them appearing once. This CDR3 has 15 amino acids. Germline V gene lookup returns CDR1 SGHRS and CDR2 YFSETQ. V was pared by 4 bases and J by 9 bases, with 17 bases between. J is TRBJ1-6 and V is TRBV5-1; D uncertain. This TCR was sampled from a man aged 80 or over with acute or convalescent COVID-19. Material: peripheral blood. The CDR3 protein is CASSDDPPGGSPLHF. CDR3 nucleotide sequence: TGCGCCAGCAGCGACGATCCACCCGGAGGTTCACCCCTCCACTTT.